Here is one TCR beta chain with its context. Its antigen is still unknown. PCR was performed using 60 Vbeta and 13 Jbeta primers. This table comes from immunoSEQ multiplex PCR, and its TCRdb copy is limited to in-frame clones, with some not included. The sample lists about 120,000 clones; roughly 80% were seen once. The data belong to a study of cytomegalovirus exposure and HLA in healthy donors. Study-level findings and limits: A later analysis showed TCR association rates differing by HLA locus, peaking at DRB1 and lowest at HLA-C.

Germline V CDR1 and CDR2: SGHVS, FNYEAQ. The CDR3 contains 12 residues. The sample consisted of PBMCs. V usage is TRBV7-6 and J usage is TRBJ2-5; D ambiguous. TRBJ2-7 explains the end of the DNA better; the J call may be wrong. This TCR was recovered from a woman between 40 and 50 years old in good health and CMV-seropositive. The CDR3 sequence is CASSDYNYEQYF. The CDR3 nucleotides are TGTGCCAGCAGCGATTATAACTACGAGCAGTACTTC.